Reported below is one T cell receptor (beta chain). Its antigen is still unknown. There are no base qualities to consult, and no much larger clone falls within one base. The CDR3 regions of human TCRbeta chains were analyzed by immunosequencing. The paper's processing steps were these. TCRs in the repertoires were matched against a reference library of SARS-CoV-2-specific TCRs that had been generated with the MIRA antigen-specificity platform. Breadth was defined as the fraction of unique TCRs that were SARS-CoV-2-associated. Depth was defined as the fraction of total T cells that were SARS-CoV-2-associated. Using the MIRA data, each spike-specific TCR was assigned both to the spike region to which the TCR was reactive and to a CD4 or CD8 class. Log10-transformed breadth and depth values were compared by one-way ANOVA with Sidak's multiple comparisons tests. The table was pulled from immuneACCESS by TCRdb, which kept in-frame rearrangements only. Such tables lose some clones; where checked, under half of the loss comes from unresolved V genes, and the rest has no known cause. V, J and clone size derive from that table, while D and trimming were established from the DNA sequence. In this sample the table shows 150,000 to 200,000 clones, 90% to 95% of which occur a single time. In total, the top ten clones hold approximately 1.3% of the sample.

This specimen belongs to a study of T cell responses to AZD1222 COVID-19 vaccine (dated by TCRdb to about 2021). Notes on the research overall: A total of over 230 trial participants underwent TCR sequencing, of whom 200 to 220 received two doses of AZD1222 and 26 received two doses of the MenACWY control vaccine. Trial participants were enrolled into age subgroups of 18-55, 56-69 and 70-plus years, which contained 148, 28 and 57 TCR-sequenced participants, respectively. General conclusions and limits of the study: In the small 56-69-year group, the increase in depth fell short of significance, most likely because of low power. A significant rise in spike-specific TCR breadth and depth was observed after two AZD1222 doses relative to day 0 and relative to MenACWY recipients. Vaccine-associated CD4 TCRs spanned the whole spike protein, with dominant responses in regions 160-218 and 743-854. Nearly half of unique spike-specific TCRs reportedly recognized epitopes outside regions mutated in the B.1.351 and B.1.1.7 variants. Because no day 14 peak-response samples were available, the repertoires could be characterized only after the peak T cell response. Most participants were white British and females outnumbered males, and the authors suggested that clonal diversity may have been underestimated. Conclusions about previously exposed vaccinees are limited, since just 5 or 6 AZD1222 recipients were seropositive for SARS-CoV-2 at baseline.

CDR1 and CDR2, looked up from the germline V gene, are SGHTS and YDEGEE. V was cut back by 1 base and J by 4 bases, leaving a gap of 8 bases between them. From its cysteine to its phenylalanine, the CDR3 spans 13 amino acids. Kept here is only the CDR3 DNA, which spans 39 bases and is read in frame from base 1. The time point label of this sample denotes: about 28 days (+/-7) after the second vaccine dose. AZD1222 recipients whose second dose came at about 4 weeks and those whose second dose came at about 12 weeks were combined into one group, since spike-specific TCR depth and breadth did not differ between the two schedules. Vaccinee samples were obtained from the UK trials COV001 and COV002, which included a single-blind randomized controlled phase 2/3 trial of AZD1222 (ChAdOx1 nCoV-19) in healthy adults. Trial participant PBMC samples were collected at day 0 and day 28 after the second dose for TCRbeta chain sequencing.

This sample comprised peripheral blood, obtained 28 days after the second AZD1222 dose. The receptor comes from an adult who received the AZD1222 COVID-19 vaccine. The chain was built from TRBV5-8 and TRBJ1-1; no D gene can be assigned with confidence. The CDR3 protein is CASSLTESTEAFF. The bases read TGTGCCAGCAGCTTGACTGAAAGCACTGAAGCTTTCTTT.